The rows below give T cell receptor beta chains drawn from one sample of a study of T cell responses to AZD1222 COVID-19 vaccine. Generated by immunoSEQ multiplex PCR, the TCRdb table keeps only in-frame clones and is missing some. The data show tens of thousands of clones, about 85% seen once. Sequenced material: peripheral blood, taken 28 days after the second AZD1222 dose. These TCRs come from an adult who received the AZD1222 COVID-19 vaccine. Each CDR3 is given with its conserved first and last residue. Fields, in order: V gene, D gene, J gene, clone size, CDR3 protein, CDR3 DNA. A D gene is named only where the DNA matches it firmly. For some rows the clone size is stated as once, few or many, or as a class when expanded; others skip it.

V gene: TRBV21-1
D gene: NA
J gene: TRBJ2-1
clone size: NA
CDR3 protein: CASSKVVRDFSYNEQFF
CDR3 DNA: TGTGCCAGCAGCAAAGTAGTCCGGGACTTCTCCTACAATGAGCAGTTCTTC

V gene: TRBV10-3
D gene: TRBD1
J gene: TRBJ1-6
clone size: few
CDR3 protein: CAISEPTGIYNNSPLHF
CDR3 DNA: TGTGCCATCAGTGAGCCGACAGGGATATATAATAATTCACCCCTCCACTTT

V gene: TRBV20-1
D gene: NA
J gene: TRBJ2-7
clone size: NA
CDR3 protein: CSAPWSDEQYF
CDR3 DNA: TGCAGTGCTCCTTGGTCGGACGAGCAGTACTTC

V gene: TRBV24-1
D gene: TRBD1
J gene: TRBJ2-1
clone size: NA
CDR3 protein: CATSQGQGVDEQFF
CDR3 DNA: TGTGCCACCTCGCAGGGACAGGGGGTAGATGAGCAGTTCTTC

V gene: TRBV4-2
D gene: TRBD2
J gene: TRBJ2-3
clone size: NA
CDR3 protein: CASSQETSVPDTQYF
CDR3 DNA: TGTGCCAGCAGCCAGGAAACTAGCGTTCCAGATACGCAGTATTTT

V gene: TRBV7-8
D gene: NA
J gene: TRBJ2-7
clone size: NA
CDR3 protein: CASRLREDAPYEQYF
CDR3 DNA: TGTGCCAGCAGACTCCGGGAAGACGCCCCCTACGAGCAGTACTTC

V gene: TRBV27
D gene: TRBD1
J gene: TRBJ1-2
clone size: NA
CDR3 protein: CASSLGQGGGYTF
CDR3 DNA: TGTGCCAGCAGTTTAGGGCAGGGGGGCGGCTACACCTTC

V gene: TRBV18
D gene: TRBD2
J gene: TRBJ2-7
clone size: NA
CDR3 protein: CASSEGSTSYNEQYF
CDR3 DNA: TGTGCCAGCTCCGAGGGGTCGACTAGCTATAACGAGCAGTACTTC

V gene: TRBV12-5
D gene: NA
J gene: TRBJ1-4
clone size: NA
CDR3 protein: CASGLIQGTNEKLFF
CDR3 DNA: TGTGCTAGTGGTTTGATTCAGGGGACTAATGAAAAACTGTTTTTT

V gene: TRBV3-1/TRBV3-2
D gene: NA
J gene: TRBJ2-7
clone size: NA
CDR3 protein: CASSQDLVMGSYEQYF
CDR3 DNA: TGTGCCAGCAGCCAAGATCTAGTGATGGGCTCCTACGAGCAGTACTTC

V gene: TRBV29-1
D gene: TRBD2
J gene: TRBJ2-1
clone size: NA
CDR3 protein: CSVTKGLAGGSDEQFF
CDR3 DNA: TGCAGCGTTACTAAGGGACTAGCGGGGGGAAGCGATGAGCAGTTCTTC

V gene: TRBV4-1
D gene: NA
J gene: TRBJ1-6
clone size: NA
CDR3 protein: CASSQDQWVRNSPLHF
CDR3 DNA: TGCGCCAGCAGCCAAGATCAATGGGTACGGAATTCACCCCTCCACTTT

V gene: TRBV5-1
D gene: NA
J gene: TRBJ2-7
clone size: NA
CDR3 protein: CASSALPAGEQYF
CDR3 DNA: TGCGCCAGCAGCGCATTACCCGCTGGGGAGCAGTACTTC

V gene: TRBV28
D gene: NA
J gene: TRBJ2-7
clone size: NA
CDR3 protein: CASSLWAYEQYF
CDR3 DNA: TGTGCCAGCAGTTTATGGGCCTACGAGCAGTACTTC

V gene: TRBV18
D gene: NA
J gene: TRBJ2-5
clone size: NA
CDR3 protein: CASSPYTLLQETQYF
CDR3 DNA: TGTGCCAGCTCACCATATACCCTCCTTCAAGAGACCCAGTACTTC

V gene: TRBV7-2
D gene: TRBD1
J gene: TRBJ1-1
clone size: NA
CDR3 protein: CASRDRGRGNTEAFF
CDR3 DNA: TGTGCCAGCAGGGACAGGGGGCGGGGGAACACTGAAGCTTTCTTT

V gene: TRBV29-1
D gene: NA
J gene: TRBJ1-3
clone size: NA
CDR3 protein: CSVVDGGGGNTIYF
CDR3 DNA: TGCAGCGTCGTGGACGGTGGCGGCGGGAACACCATATATTTT

V gene: TRBV9
D gene: NA
J gene: TRBJ1-2
clone size: NA
CDR3 protein: CASRRGENYGYTF
CDR3 DNA: TGTGCCAGCCGAAGGGGCGAAAACTATGGCTACACCTTC

V gene: TRBV24-1
D gene: NA
J gene: TRBJ2-1
clone size: NA
CDR3 protein: CATSDPVSYNEQFF
CDR3 DNA: TGTGCCACCAGTGATCCGGTTTCCTACAATGAGCAGTTCTTC

V gene: TRBV7-8
D gene: TRBD2
J gene: TRBJ2-7
clone size: NA
CDR3 protein: CASSNRLAGVGEQYF
CDR3 DNA: TGTGCCAGCAGCAACCGACTAGCGGGAGTGGGGGAGCAGTACTTC